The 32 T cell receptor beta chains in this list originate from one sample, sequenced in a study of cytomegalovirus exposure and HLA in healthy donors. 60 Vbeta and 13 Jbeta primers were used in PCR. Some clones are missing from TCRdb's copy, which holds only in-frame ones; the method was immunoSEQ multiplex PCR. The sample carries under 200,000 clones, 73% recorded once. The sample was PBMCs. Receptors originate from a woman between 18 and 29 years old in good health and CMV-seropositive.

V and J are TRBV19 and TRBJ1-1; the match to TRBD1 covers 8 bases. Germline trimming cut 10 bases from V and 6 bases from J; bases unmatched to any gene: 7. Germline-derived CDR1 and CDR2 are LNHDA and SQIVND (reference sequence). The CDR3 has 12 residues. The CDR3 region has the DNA TGTGCCACGGGAAACAGGGGGGCTGAAGCTTTCTTT. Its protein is CATGNRGAEAFF.

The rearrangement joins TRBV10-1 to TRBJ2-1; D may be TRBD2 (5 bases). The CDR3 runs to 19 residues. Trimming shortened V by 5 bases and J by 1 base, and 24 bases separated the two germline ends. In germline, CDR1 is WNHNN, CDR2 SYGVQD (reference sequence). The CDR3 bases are TGCGCCAGCAGTCCGGGAATACCGACACGTACGGGGTCCTACAATGAGCAGTTCTTC. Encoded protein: CASSPGIPTRTGSYNEQFF.

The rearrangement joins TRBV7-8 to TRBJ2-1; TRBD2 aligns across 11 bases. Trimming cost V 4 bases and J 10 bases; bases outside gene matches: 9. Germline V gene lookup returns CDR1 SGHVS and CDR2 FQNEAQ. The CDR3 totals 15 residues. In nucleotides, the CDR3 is TGTGCCAGCAGCTATAGCGGGGGGGCCTCGGTGGAGCAGTTCTTC. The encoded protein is CASSYSGGASVEQFF.

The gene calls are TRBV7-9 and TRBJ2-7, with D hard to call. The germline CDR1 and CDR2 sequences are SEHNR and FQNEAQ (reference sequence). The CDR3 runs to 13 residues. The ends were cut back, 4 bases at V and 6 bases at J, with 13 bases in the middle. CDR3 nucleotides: TGTGCCAGCAGCTCCAGCGAGAGCCTCGAGCAGTACTTC. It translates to CASSSSESLEQYF.

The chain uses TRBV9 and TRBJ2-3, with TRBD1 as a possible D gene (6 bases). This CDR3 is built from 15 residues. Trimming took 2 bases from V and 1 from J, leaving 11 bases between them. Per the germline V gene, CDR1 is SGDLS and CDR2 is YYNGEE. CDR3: CASSVQDSGTDTQYF. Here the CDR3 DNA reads TGTGCCAGCAGCGTCCAGGACAGCGGCACAGATACGCAGTATTTT.

CDR3 residues: CASSGRLPNYEQYF. CDR3 in DNA: TGTGCCAGCAGCGGGAGACTACCTAACTACGAGCAGTACTTC. The rearrangement uses TRBV4-2 and TRBJ2-7, with D perhaps matching TRBD2 (5 bases). The CDR3 has 14 residues. Trimming pared 5 bases from V and 3 bases from J, leaving 14 bases between. The germline CDR1 and CDR2 sequences are LGHNA and YNFKEQ.

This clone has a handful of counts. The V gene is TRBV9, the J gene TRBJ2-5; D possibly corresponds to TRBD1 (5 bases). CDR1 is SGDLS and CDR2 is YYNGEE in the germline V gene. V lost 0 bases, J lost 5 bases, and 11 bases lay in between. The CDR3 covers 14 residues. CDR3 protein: CASSVALGVETQYF. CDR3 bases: TGTGCCAGCAGCGTAGCTTTAGGGGTCGAGACCCAGTACTTC.

The CDR3 coding sequence is TGTGCCAGCAGCTCGACAGGGGGCGCGTTACGAGATACGCAGTATTTT. This sequence encodes CASSSTGGALRDTQYF. The chain couples TRBV7-2 to TRBJ2-3; 10 nucleotides agree with TRBD1. CDR1 SGHTA and CDR2 FQGNSA come from the germline V gene. The CDR3 is 16 residues long. Trimming took 4 bases from V and 5 from J; bases not matched to a gene: 9.

The CDR3 nucleotides are TGTGCCAGCAGCCTGCGCGGGGGGGGCACAGATACGCAGTATTTT. It translates to CASSLRGGGTDTQYF. V and J are TRBV11-2 and TRBJ2-3; the match to TRBD2 covers 9 bases. The CDR3 is 15 residues long. Losses at the gene ends were 5 bases for V and 1 base for J; bases not matched to a gene: 4. Germline loops: CDR1 SGHAT, CDR2 FQNNGV.

In DNA, the CDR3 is TGTGCCAGCTGTCCAACGCAGGTCACCTACGAGCAGTACTTC. Translating gives CASCPTQVTYEQYF. The V gene is TRBV2, the J gene TRBJ2-7; D is undetermined. Trimming removed 8 bases from V and 2 bases from J, with 16 bases in between. This CDR3 region has 14 residues. CDR1 and CDR2 from the germline V gene are SNHLY and FYNNEI.

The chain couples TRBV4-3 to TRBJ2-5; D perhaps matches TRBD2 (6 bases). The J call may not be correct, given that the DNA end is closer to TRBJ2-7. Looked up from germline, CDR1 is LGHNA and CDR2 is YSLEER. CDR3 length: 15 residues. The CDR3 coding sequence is TGCGCCAGCAGCCAAGTAAAAACGGGGAGGTACGAGCAGTACTTC. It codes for CASSQVKTGRYEQYF.

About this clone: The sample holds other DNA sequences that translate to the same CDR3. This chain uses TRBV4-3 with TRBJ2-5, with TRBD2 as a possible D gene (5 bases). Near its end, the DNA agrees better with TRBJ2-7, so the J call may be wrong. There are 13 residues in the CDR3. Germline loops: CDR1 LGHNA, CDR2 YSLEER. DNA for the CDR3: TGCGCCAGCAGCCAAGATGGAGGCTACGAGCAGTACTTC. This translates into CASSQDGGYEQYF.

This CDR3 reads CASSISPTASYGYTF. The DNA of the CDR3 is TGTGCCAGTAGTATTAGTCCGACAGCCTCCTATGGCTACACCTTC. The chain is built from TRBV19 and TRBJ1-2; the D gene is possibly TRBD1 (5 bases). The CDR3 covers 15 residues. CDR1 is LNHDA, CDR2 SQIVND, per germline (reference sequence). V was clipped by 3 bases and J by 4 bases, with 15 bases between them.

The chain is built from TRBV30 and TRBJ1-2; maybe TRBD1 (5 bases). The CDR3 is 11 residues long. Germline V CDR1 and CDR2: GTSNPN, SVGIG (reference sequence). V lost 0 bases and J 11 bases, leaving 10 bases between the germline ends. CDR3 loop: CAWSVGAEYTF. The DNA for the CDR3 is TGTGCCTGGAGTGTAGGGGCTGAATACACCTTC.

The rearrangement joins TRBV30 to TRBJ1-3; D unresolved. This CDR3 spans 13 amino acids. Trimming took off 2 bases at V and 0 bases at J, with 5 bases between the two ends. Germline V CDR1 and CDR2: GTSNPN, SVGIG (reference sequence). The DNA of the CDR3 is TGTGCCTGGAGTTGGAGCTCTGGAAACACCATATATTTT. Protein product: CAWSWSSGNTIYF.

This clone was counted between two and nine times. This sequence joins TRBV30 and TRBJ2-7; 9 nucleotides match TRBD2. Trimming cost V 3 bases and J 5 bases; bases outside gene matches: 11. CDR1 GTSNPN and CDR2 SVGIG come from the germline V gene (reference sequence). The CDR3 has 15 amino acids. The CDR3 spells CAWSVHRLAVDEQYF. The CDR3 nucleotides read TGTGCCTGGAGCGTACACCGACTAGCGGTGGACGAGCAGTACTTC.

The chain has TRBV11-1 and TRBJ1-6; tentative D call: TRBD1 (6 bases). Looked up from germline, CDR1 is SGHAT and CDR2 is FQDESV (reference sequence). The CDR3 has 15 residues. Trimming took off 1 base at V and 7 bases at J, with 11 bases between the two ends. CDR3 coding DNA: TGTGCCAGCAGCTTAGGAGGGGGAGTGAATTCACCCCTCCACTTT. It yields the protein CASSLGGGVNSPLHF. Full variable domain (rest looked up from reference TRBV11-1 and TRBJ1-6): EAEVAQSPRYKITEKSQAVAFWCDPISGHATLYWYRQILGQGPELLVQFQDESVVDDSQLPKDRFSAERLKGVDSTLKIQPAELGDSAMYLCASSLGGGVNSPLHFGNGTRLTVT.

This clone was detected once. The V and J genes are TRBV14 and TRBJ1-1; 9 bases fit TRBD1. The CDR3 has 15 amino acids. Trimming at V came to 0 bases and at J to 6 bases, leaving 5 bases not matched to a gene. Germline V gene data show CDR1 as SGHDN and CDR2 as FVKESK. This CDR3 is CASSQEGQGNAEAFF. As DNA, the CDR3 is TGTGCCAGCAGCCAAGAGGGACAGGGAAACGCTGAAGCTTTCTTT.

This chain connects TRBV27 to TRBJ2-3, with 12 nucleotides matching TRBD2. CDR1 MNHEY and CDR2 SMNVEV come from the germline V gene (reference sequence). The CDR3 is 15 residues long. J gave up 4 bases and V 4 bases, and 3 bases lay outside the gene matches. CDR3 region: CASSYTSGGPDTQYF. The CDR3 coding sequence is TGTGCCAGCAGTTATACTAGCGGGGGGCCAGATACGCAGTATTTT.

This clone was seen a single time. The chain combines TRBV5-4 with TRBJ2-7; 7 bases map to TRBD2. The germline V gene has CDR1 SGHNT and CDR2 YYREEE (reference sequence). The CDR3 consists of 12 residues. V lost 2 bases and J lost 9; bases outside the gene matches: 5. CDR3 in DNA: TGTGCCAGCAGCTTTATGGGGGGGAGGCAGTACTTC. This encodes CASSFMGGRQYF.

CDR3 nucleotides: TGCGCCAGCAGCTTGACTAGCGGGCCCTACAATGAGCAGTTCTTC. It yields the protein CASSLTSGPYNEQFF. The chain is built from TRBV4-1 and TRBJ2-1; 10 bases match TRBD2. The V and J ends lost 5 bases and 2 bases, in that order; junction bases with no gene match: 3. The CDR3 covers 15 residues. Germline loops: CDR1 MGHRA, CDR2 YSYEKL.

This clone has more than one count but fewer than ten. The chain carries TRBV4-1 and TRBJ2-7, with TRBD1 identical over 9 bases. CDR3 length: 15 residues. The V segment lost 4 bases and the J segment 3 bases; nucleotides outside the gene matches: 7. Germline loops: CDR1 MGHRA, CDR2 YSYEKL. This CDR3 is CASSLQGAPLYEQYF. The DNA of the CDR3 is TGCGCCAGCAGCCTACAGGGGGCCCCCCTCTACGAGCAGTACTTC.

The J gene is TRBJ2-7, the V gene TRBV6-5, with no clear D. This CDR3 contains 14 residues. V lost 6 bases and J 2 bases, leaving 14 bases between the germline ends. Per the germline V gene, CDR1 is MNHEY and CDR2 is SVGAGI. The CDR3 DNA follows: TGTGCCAGCAGCTACCTCAAGCATACCTACGAGCAGTACTTC. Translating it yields CASSYLKHTYEQYF.

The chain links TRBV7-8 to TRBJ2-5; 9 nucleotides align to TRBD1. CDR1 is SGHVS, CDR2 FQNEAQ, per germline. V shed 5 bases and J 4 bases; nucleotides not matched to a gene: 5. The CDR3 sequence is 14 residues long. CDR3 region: CASSKTDRGETQYF. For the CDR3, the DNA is TGTGCCAGCAGCAAAACGGACAGGGGAGAGACCCAGTACTTC.

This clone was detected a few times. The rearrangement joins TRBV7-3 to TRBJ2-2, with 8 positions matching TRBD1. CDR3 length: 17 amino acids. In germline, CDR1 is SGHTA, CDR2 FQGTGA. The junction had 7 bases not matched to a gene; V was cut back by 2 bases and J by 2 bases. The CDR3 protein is CASSLPTGTGNTGELFF. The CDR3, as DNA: TGTGCCAGCAGCTTACCGACCGGGACAGGAAACACCGGGGAGCTGTTTTTT. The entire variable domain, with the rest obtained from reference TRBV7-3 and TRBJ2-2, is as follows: GAGVSQTPSNKVTEKGKYVELRCDPISGHTALYWYRQSLGQGPEFLIYFQGTGAADDSGLPNDRFFAVRPEGSVSTLKIQRTERGDSAVYLCASSLPTGTGNTGELFFGEGSRLTVL.

This CDR3 reads CASSLALSYNSPLHF. The CDR3 bases are TGTGCCAGCAGCTTAGCCCTCTCCTATAATTCACCCCTCCACTTT. V and J are TRBV7-9 and TRBJ1-6; D gene uncertain. The V end was cut by 0 bases, the J end by 0 bases, with 3 bases between. The CDR3 sequence is 15 residues long. Germline CDR1 and CDR2: SEHNR and FQNEAQ (reference sequence).

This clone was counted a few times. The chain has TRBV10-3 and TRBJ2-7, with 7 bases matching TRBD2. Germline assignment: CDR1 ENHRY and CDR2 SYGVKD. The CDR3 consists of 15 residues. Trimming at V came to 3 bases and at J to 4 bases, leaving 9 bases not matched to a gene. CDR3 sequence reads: CAISDGGILRYEQYF. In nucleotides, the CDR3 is TGTGCCATCAGTGACGGGGGGATCTTACGGTACGAGCAGTACTTC.

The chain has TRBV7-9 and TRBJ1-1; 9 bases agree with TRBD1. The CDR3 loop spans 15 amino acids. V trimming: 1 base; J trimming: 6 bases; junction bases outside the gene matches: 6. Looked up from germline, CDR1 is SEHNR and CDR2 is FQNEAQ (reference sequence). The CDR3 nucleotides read TGTGCCAGCAGCTTAGATCGGGACAGGGTACCTGAAGCTTTCTTT. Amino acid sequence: CASSLDRDRVPEAFF.

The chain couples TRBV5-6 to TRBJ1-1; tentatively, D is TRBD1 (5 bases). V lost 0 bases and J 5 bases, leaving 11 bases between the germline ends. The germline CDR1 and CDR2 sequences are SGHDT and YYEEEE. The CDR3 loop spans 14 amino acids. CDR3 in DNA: TGTGCCAGCAGCTTGGACGGGGGAAGGACTGAAGCTTTCTTT. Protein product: CASSLDGGRTEAFF.

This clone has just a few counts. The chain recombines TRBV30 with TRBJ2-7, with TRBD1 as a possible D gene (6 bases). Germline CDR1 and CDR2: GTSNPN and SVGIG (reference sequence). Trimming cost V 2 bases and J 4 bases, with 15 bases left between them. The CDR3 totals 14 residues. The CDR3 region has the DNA TGTGCCTGGAGTAAACCGGGACATCGGTACGAGCAGTACTTC. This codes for CAWSKPGHRYEQYF.

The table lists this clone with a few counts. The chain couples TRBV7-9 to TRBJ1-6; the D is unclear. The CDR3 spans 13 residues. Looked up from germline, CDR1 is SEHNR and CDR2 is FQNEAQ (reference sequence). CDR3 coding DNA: TGTTCCATAGAACAGCTCGATAATTCACCCCTCCACTTT. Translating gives CSIEQLDNSPLHF.

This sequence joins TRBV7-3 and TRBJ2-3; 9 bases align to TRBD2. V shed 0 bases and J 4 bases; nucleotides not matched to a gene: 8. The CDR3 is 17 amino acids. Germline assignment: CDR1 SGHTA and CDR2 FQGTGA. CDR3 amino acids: CASSLTWAGGPADTQYF. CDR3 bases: TGTGCCAGCAGCTTAACTTGGGCGGGGGGGCCGGCAGATACGCAGTATTTT.